The clone carrying this TCR beta chain has just one count. Its antigen is currently unknown. With V trimmed by 3 bases and J by 5 bases, 5 bases remained unmatched. The CDR3 totals 14 residues. Per germline, CDR1 MNHEY and CDR2 SMNVEV (reference sequence). Primers used in a second PCR of about 7 to 12 cycles were a sample-barcoded 5' primer and a J-beta primer mix. A single record per CDR3 protein comes from TCRdb applying MiXCR to the 5' RACE reads. Among fewer than 750,000 distinct CDR3 sequences, roughly half were seen once, and the ten largest hold roughly 14%. These data belong to a study of blood T cells in healthy people across ages. The study's findings and limits: Estimated diversity, derived from one million T cells, was regarded as an underestimate.

This rearrangement joins TRBV27 to TRBJ2-3, with TRBD2 identical over 7 bases. This TCR came from a woman aged 80 or over in good health. Specimen: blood. CDR3 coding DNA: TGTGCCAGCAGTTTTCGACTAGCTGGAGATACGCAGTATTTT. It yields the protein CASSFRLAGDTQYF.